The rows below give T cell receptor beta chains drawn from one sample of a study of technical replicates of blood from a handful of donors. Sequencing was performed with immunoSEQ multiplex PCR; in TCRdb, only in-frame clones are kept and a portion is missing. The table shows approximately 88,000 clones, with about 93% occurring only once. The specimen was T cells isolated from PBMCs. The receptors here all came from a human donor in good health. Each CDR3 is given with its conserved first and last residue. The order of the fields is D gene, J gene, V gene, CDR3 DNA, CDR3 protein. D genes are given only for firm matches.

D: TRBD1; J: TRBJ2-7; V: TRBV5-1; DNA: TGCGCCAGCAGCTTGGCCACCGGGACAGGGGGCTACGAGCAGTACTTC; CDR3: CASSLATGTGGYEQYF
D: .; J: TRBJ1-1; V: TRBV5-8; DNA: TGTGCCAGCAGCCCGAGACACTTGAACACTGAAGCTTTCTTT; CDR3: CASSPRHLNTEAFF
D: .; J: TRBJ2-7; V: TRBV20-1; DNA: TGCAGTGCCCCGGACAACTACGAGCAGTACTTC; CDR3: CSAPDNYEQYF
D: .; J: TRBJ2-1; V: TRBV5-4; DNA: TGTGCCAGCAGCTCACGAGGGCCCAATGAGCAGTTCTTC; CDR3: CASSSRGPNEQFF
D: TRBD1; J: TRBJ2-5; V: TRBV27; DNA: TGTGCCAGCAGCAGGACAGGGGAAGCGGAGACCCAGTACTTC; CDR3: CASSRTGEAETQYF
D: .; J: TRBJ2-2; V: TRBV28; DNA: TGTGCCAGCAGTTTCCCGCTTCGGAGCGGTGGTGGGACCGGGGAGCTGTTTTTT; CDR3: CASSFPLRSGGGTGELFF
D: .; J: TRBJ1-2; V: TRBV4-1; DNA: TGCGCCAGCAGCCTACCCCGGACAGCTAACTATGGCTACACCTTC; CDR3: CASSLPRTANYGYTF
D: .; J: TRBJ2-7; V: TRBV27; DNA: TGTGCCAGCAGTTTATCGGGGCAGGGGATCATCTACGAGCAGTACTTC; CDR3: CASSLSGQGIIYEQYF
D: .; J: TRBJ1-2; V: TRBV28; DNA: TGTGCCAGCAGTTTATTCAGTTATGGCTACACCTTC; CDR3: CASSLFSYGYTF
D: .; J: TRBJ2-1; V: TRBV27; DNA: TGTGCCAGCAGTTTATCGGGCGGACTAATCCTCAATGAGCAGTTCTTC; CDR3: CASSLSGGLILNEQFF
D: TRBD2; J: TRBJ2-3; V: TRBV11-3; DNA: TGTGCCAGCAGCGCCCGACTAGCGGGGGGCCCAGGAGGGCAGTATTTT; CDR3: CASSARLAGGPGGQYF
D: .; J: TRBJ2-4; V: TRBV21-1; DNA: TGTGCCAGCAGCAAAGGCGAGGGAAGCCTAGCCAAAAACATTCAGTACTTC; CDR3: CASSKGEGSLAKNIQYF
D: TRBD2; J: TRBJ2-6; V: TRBV11-2; DNA: TGTGCCAGCAGCTCCCCAGCGGGGGGCCCCTCTGGGGCCAACGTCCTGACTTTC; CDR3: CASSSPAGGPSGANVLTF